The rows below give T cell receptor beta chains drawn from one sample of a study of T cell repertoires in aging, cancer and after chemotherapy. TCRdb re-analysed the multiplex PCR reads in MiXCR, keeping a single row per CDR3 protein. This table has roughly 600 distinct CDR3 sequences, 26% appearing once. Sequenced material: blood. The receptors shown here come from a human donor with a solid tumor. The CDR3 runs from the conserved cysteine through the conserved F or W. Each record gives: clone size, V gene, J gene, D gene, CDR3 protein, CDR3 DNA. A D gene is named only where the DNA matches it firmly. Clone size is given for some rows only: seen once, a few or many times, or a class if the clone is expanded.

>few|TRBV12-3/TRBV12-4|TRBJ1-2|TRBD1
CASSSDRVGGYTF
TGTGCCAGCAGTTCGGACAGGGTAGGAGGCTACACCTTC
>-|TRBV5-1|TRBJ1-2|TRBD1
CASSVDPGTAYGYTF
TGCGCCAGCAGCGTTGACCCCGGGACAGCTTATGGCTACACCTTC
>-|TRBV5-1|TRBJ1-6|-
CASRLAPVPYSPLHF
TGCGCCAGCAGATTGGCTCCCGTTCCTTATTCACCCCTCCACTTT
>large|TRBV24-1|TRBJ2-7|TRBD2
CATSGTNYEQYF
TGTGCCACCAGCGGGACTAACTACGAGCAGTACTTC
>few|TRBV4-3|TRBJ1-2|TRBD1
CASSPAGQGYGYTF
TGCGCCAGCAGCCCCGCGGGACAGGGCTATGGCTACACCTTC
>large|TRBV29-1|TRBJ2-1|TRBD2
CSVEDTSAYYNEQFF
TGCAGCGTTGAAGATACTAGCGCCTACTACAATGAGCAGTTCTTC
>large|TRBV7-2|TRBJ2-5|-
CASSFVQAVQETQYF
TGTGCCAGCAGCTTCGTACAGGCGGTACAAGAGACCCAGTACTTC
>medium-sized|TRBV12-3/TRBV12-4|TRBJ1-2|-
CASSFETRGGYTF
TGTGCCAGCAGTTTCGAGACCCGAGGGGGCTACACCTTC
>large|TRBV5-5|TRBJ2-1|TRBD1
CASSIDRGQVNEQFF
TGTGCCAGCAGCATTGACAGGGGGCAGGTCAATGAGCAGTTCTTC
>-|TRBV7-2|TRBJ2-3|TRBD2
CASSRGLAGDRTDTQYF
TGTGCCAGCAGCCGCGGACTAGCGGGAGACCGGACAGATACGCAGTATTTT
>large|TRBV27|TRBJ2-2|-
CASSVQQGNGELFF
TGTGCCAGCAGTGTACAACAGGGTAACGGGGAGCTGTTTTTT
>large|TRBV10-3|TRBJ2-2|-
CAISESVQKVTGELFF
TGTGCCATCAGTGAGTCGGTGCAGAAAGTCACCGGGGAGCTGTTTTTT
>few|TRBV28|TRBJ2-5|TRBD2
CASSGASGGETQYF
TGTGCCAGCAGTGGGGCTAGCGGGGGGGAGACCCAGTACTTC
>large|TRBV10-3|TRBJ2-5|-
CAISVAGTETQYF
TGTGCCATCAGTGTGGCTGGGACAGAGACCCAGTACTTC
>-|TRBV6-2/TRBV6-3|TRBJ2-2|TRBD2
CASPTSGRASRGTGELFF
TGTGCCAGCCCCACCAGCGGGAGGGCTAGTCGGGGCACCGGGGAGCTGTTTTTT
>large|TRBV12-3/TRBV12-4|TRBJ1-3|-
CASSFLGSGNTIYF
TGTGCCAGCAGTTTCCTAGGATCTGGAAACACCATATATTTT
>-|TRBV11-3|TRBJ2-7|-
CASSLTAASYEQYF
TGTGCCAGCAGCTTAACAGCGGCGTCCTACGAGCAGTACTTC
>large|TRBV19|TRBJ1-2|-
CASSTDSQSYYGYTF
TGTGCCAGTAGTACGGACAGCCAGTCTTATTATGGCTACACCTTC
>few|TRBV14|TRBJ1-3|-
CASSSWDYAGNTIYF
TGTGCCAGCAGCTCATGGGACTACGCCGGAAACACCATATATTTT
>-|TRBV6-1|TRBJ2-3|-
CASRSQGLPTLDTQYF
TGTGCCAGCAGAAGCCAGGGGCTCCCCACTCTGGATACGCAGTATTTT
>hyperexpanded|TRBV6-5|TRBJ2-7|-
CASSYGQAVRQYF
TGTGCCAGCAGTTACGGGCAGGCAGTTCGGCAGTACTTC
>few|TRBV28|TRBJ2-4|-
CASSLGSIAKNIQYF
TGTGCCAGCAGTTTAGGTTCAATAGCCAAAAACATTCAGTACTTC
>-|TRBV28|TRBJ1-5|-
CASSFGPRKGPNQPQHF
TGTGCCAGCAGTTTTGGGCCGCGGAAGGGCCCAAATCAGCCCCAGCATTTT
>few|TRBV20-1|TRBJ1-1|-
CSARDSGTLNTEAFF
TGCAGTGCTAGAGATTCTGGCACATTGAACACTGAAGCTTTCTTT
>-|TRBV4-1|TRBJ2-7|TRBD1
CASSTGVGYEQYF
TGCGCCAGTAGTACAGGGGTTGGGTACGAGCAGTACTTC
>-|TRBV4-2|TRBJ2-1|-
CASSQEAARISYNEQFF
TGCGCCAGCAGCCAAGAAGCCGCCAGGATCTCCTACAATGAGCAGTTCTTC
>large|TRBV19|TRBJ2-1|TRBD1
CASKGRGTGGFYSYNEQFF
TGTGCCAGTAAGGGGAGGGGGACAGGGGGATTCTACTCCTACAATGAGCAGTTCTTC
>large|TRBV29-1|TRBJ2-5|TRBD2
CSVEGGGAGRGETQYF
TGCAGCGTTGAGGGGGGGGGAGCGGGGAGGGGAGAGACCCAGTACTTC
>large|TRBV19|TRBJ2-1|TRBD2
CASNPGLASNEQFF
TGTGCCAGTAACCCGGGACTAGCAAGCAATGAGCAGTTCTTC
>-|TRBV4-3|TRBJ2-7|TRBD2
CASSQYSGRADYEQYF
TGCGCCAGCAGCCAGTATAGCGGGAGGGCCGACTACGAGCAGTACTTC
>few|TRBV28|TRBJ2-2|-
CASSEPTGNTGELFF
TGTGCCAGCAGTGAACCGACAGGGAACACCGGGGAGCTGTTTTTT
>large|TRBV10-3|TRBJ2-7|TRBD1
CATTLGTGFYEQYF
TGTGCCACCACTCTCGGGACAGGGTTTTACGAGCAGTACTTC
>large|TRBV12-3/TRBV12-4|TRBJ2-7|TRBD1
CASSFGQGHEQYF
TGTGCCAGCAGTTTTGGACAGGGCCACGAGCAGTACTTC
>few|TRBV14|TRBJ1-2|TRBD1
CASSPTRQGRGPPDYTF
TGTGCCAGCAGCCCAACCCGACAGGGAAGGGGTCCCCCTGACTACACCTTC
>medium-sized|TRBV27|TRBJ1-1|-
CASSFKTADLNTEAFF
TGTGCCAGCAGTTTTAAGACGGCGGATCTGAACACTGAAGCTTTCTTT
>large|TRBV19|TRBJ1-5|-
CASSNGIQGSQPQHF
TGTGCCAGTAGTAACGGGATACAGGGCTCTCAGCCCCAGCATTTT
>medium-sized|TRBV6-2/TRBV6-3|TRBJ1-1|-
CASSWNRANTEAFF
TGTGCCAGCAGTTGGAACAGGGCGAACACTGAAGCTTTCTTT
>large|TRBV7-9|TRBJ2-1|-
CASSSRDTHNEQFF
TGTGCCAGCAGCTCCCGGGACACTCACAATGAGCAGTTCTTC
>once|TRBV6-1|TRBJ2-5|TRBD2
CASTLGLGEETQYF
TGTGCCAGCACCCTGGGACTAGGCGAAGAGACCCAGTACTTC
>large|TRBV6-1|TRBJ2-2|-
CASSEFGGGANPGELFF
TGTGCCAGCAGTGAATTTGGAGGGGGCGCCAATCCCGGGGAGCTGTTTTTT